The 13 T cell receptor beta chains below were found in one sample sequenced in a study of patients and donors after allogeneic stem cell transplantation. TCRdb independently ran MiXCR on the RT-PCR reads; one entry per CDR3 protein. The sample consists of about a million distinct CDR3 sequences, approximately 18% of them appearing once. Sequenced sample: blood, either unsorted or a sorted T cell fraction (not recorded which). These receptors were obtained from a human donor who was either an allogeneic HSCT recipient or a stem cell or donor lymphocyte infusion donor (not recorded which). It is not recorded whose cells these are; they may come from a transplant donor.

The V call is TRBV9, the J call TRBJ2-1, with 8 bases identical to TRBD2. CDR1 is SGDLS, CDR2 YYNGEE, per germline. The junction had 14 bases not matched to a gene; V was cut back by 0 bases and J by 9 bases. The CDR3 contains 17 residues. CDR3 in amino acids: CASSVVVAGRAGGEQFF. CDR3 nucleotides: TGTGCCAGCAGCGTAGTCGTAGCGGGACGAGCCGGGGGTGAGCAGTTCTTC.

This clonotype was observed a handful of times. The rearrangement links TRBV7-8 to TRBJ1-2, with D possibly matching TRBD1 (6 bases). Trimming left V 4 bases short and J 7 bases short, with 13 bases between. From germline, CDR1 is SGHVS and CDR2 FQNEAQ. The CDR3 has 13 amino acids. The CDR3 is CASSSGKGGGYTF. In nucleotides, the CDR3 is TGTGCCAGCAGCTCCGGGAAAGGGGGTGGCTACACCTTC.

This clonotype was found once. The V call is TRBV27, the J call TRBJ2-5; the match to TRBD2 covers 10 bases. V dropped 6 bases and J dropped 4; count of bases not matched to a gene: 11. Germline values: CDR1 MNHEY, CDR2 SMNVEV (reference sequence). The CDR3 runs to 16 residues. CDR3 amino acids: CASRRAGLAVGETQYF. The CDR3 DNA sequence: TGTGCCAGCAGGAGGGCCGGACTAGCGGTAGGAGAGACCCAGTACTTC.

A few counts support this clonotype. The chain combines TRBV7-2 with TRBJ2-5; perhaps D is TRBD1 or TRBD2 (5 bases each). The CDR3 is made up of 15 amino acids. V shed 5 bases and J shed 1 base, with 14 bases lying between them. From germline, CDR1 is SGHTA and CDR2 FQGNSA. The CDR3 sequence: CASSRPGPVQETQYF. The CDR3 nucleotides are TGTGCCAGCAGCCGCCCGGGACCGGTCCAAGAGACCCAGTACTTC.

Only a few counts were recorded for this clonotype. J is TRBJ2-2 and V is TRBV2; tentative D call: TRBD1 (6 bases). CDR1 and CDR2 (germline): SNHLY, FYNNEI. CDR3 length equals 15 residues. Deletions cut 6 bases from V and 1 base from J, with 12 bases between. CDR3: CASRQGKVNTGELFF. CDR3 coding DNA: TGTGCCAGCAGGCAGGGGAAGGTGAACACCGGGGAGCTGTTTTTT.

This clonotype has a count of ten or more. Mismatch with germline at one junction end may stem from a read error. The rearrangement joins TRBV5-1 to TRBJ2-3; 7 bases line up with TRBD2. The CDR3 covers 14 residues. The germline V gene encodes CDR1 SGHRS and CDR2 YFSETQ. The CDR3 spells CASTAGVKSDTQYF. The CDR3 region has the DNA TGCGCGAGCACGGCGGGAGTAAAATCAGATACGCAGTATTTT.

This clonotype was counted many times. The chain combines TRBV9 with TRBJ1-5; D unclear. Trimming stripped 0 bases from V and 1 base from J, with 5 bases between. CDR3 length equals 14 residues. Germline CDR1 SGDLS, CDR2 YYNGEE. CDR3 DNA: TGTGCCAGCAGCGTAGGCGGGAGCAATCAGCCCCAGCATTTT. It specifies CASSVGGSNQPQHF.

This chain uses TRBV30 with TRBJ2-2, with D possibly being TRBD1 or TRBD2 (6 bases each). The germline gives CDR1 GTSNPN, CDR2 SVGIG (reference sequence). The CDR3 covers 13 residues. Trimming shortened V by 0 bases and J by 6 bases, and 8 bases separated the two germline ends. The CDR3 loop is CAWSVGGPGELFF. The CDR3 nucleotides read TGTGCCTGGAGTGTAGGGGGGCCCGGGGAGCTGTTTTTT.

The chain carries TRBV20-1 and TRBJ1-1, with TRBD1 as a possible D gene (6 bases). This CDR3 has 16 amino acids. V gave up 0 bases and J gave up 0 bases, with 14 bases separating them. CDR1 is DFQATT, CDR2 SNEGSKA, per germline (reference sequence). The CDR3 spells CSARDGRGAMNTEAFF. Here the CDR3 DNA reads TGCAGTGCTAGAGATGGCAGGGGCGCGATGAACACTGAAGCTTTCTTT.

The chain carries TRBV6-5 and TRBJ2-3, with 10 bases that match TRBD2. V was clipped by 2 bases and J by 6 bases; unmatched bases: 5. The CDR3 length is 15 residues. In germline, CDR1 is MNHEY, CDR2 SVGAGI. As DNA, the CDR3 is TGTGCCAGCAGTTACGAGCGGGGGGGCCATGATACGCAGTATTTT. Its protein product is CASSYERGGHDTQYF.

In this sample, this clonotype turned up many times. The chain joins TRBV24-1 to TRBJ2-1; D call uncertain. The CDR3 has 11 amino acids. The V and J ends lost 5 bases and 8 bases respectively, with 6 bases between them. Per germline, CDR1 KGHDR and CDR2 SFDVKD. The CDR3 coding sequence is TGTGCCACCAGTGGATACTATGAGCAGTTCTTC. It codes for CATSGYYEQFF.

This clonotype has only a few counts. V is TRBV5-1 and J is TRBJ1-1; 8 bases are shared with TRBD1. V shed 3 bases, J shed 2 bases, and the junction held 6 bases outside the gene matches. The CDR3 consists of 15 residues. The V gene's germline CDR1 is SGHRS and CDR2 YFSETQ. The CDR3, as DNA: TGCGCCAGCAGCTCGACGGACAGGGTTAACACTGAAGCTTTCTTT. Translating gives CASSSTDRVNTEAFF.

The chain links TRBV7-6 to TRBJ1-6; D is unresolved. This CDR3 has 12 amino acids. Trimming shortened V by 8 bases and J by 7 bases, and 9 bases separated the two germline ends. Germline CDR1 reads SGHVS; CDR2 reads FNYEAQ. CDR3 loop: CASARRNSPLHF. The DNA for the CDR3 is TGTGCCAGCGCGCGCAGAAATTCACCCCTCCACTTT. The full variable domain, rest sourced from reference TRBV7-6 and TRBJ1-6, is GAGVSQSPRYKVTKRGQDVALRCDPISGHVSLYWYRQALGQGPEFLTYFNYEAQQDKSGLPNDRFSAERPEGSISTLTIQRTEQRDSAMYRCASARRNSPLHFGNGTRLTVT.